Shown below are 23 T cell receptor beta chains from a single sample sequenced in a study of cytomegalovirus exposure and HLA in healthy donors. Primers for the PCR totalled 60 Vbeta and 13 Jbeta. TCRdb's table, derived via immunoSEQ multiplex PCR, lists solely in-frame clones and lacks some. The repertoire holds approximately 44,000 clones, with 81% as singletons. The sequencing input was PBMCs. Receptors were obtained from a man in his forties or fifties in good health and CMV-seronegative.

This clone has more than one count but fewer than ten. The CDR3 loop is CASSGRGLDSYEQYF. CDR3 coding DNA: TGTGCCAGCAGCGGGAGGGGGTTAGATTCCTACGAGCAGTACTTC. This chain joins TRBV2 and TRBJ2-7, with 8 bases aligning to TRBD2. Trimming removed 6 bases from V and 1 base from J; junction bases left unmatched: 8. CDR1 is SNHLY and CDR2 is FYNNEI in the germline V gene. The CDR3 is 15 residues long.

The DNA of the CDR3 is TGCGCCAGCCAGGCGGGACAGGGTGGGGAGACCCAGTACTTC. This translates into CASQAGQGGETQYF. V usage is TRBV5-1 and J usage is TRBJ2-5; 9 bases agree with TRBD1. The germline CDR1 and CDR2 sequences are SGHRS and YFSETQ. CDR3 length: 14 amino acids. Trimming cost V 7 bases and J 5 bases; bases outside gene matches: 9.

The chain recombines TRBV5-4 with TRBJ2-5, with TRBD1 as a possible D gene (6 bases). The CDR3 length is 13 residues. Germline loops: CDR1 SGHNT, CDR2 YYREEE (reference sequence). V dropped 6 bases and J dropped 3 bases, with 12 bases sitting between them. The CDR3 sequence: CASNQGGEETQYF. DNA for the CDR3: TGTGCCAGCAACCAAGGGGGAGAAGAGACCCAGTACTTC.

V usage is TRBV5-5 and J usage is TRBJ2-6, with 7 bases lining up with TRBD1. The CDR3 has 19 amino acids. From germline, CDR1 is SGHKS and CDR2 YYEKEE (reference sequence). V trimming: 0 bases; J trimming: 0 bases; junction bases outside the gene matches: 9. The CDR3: CASSLAGQLFLSGANVLTF. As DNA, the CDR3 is TGTGCCAGCAGCTTGGCGGGACAGTTATTTCTCTCTGGGGCCAACGTCCTGACTTTC. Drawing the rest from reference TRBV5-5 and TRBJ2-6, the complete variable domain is DAGVTQSPTHLIKTRGQQVTLRCSPISGHKSVSWYQQVLGQGPQFIFQYYEKEERGRGNFPDRFSARQFPNYSSELNVNALLLGDSALYLCASSLAGQLFLSGANVLTFGAGSRLTVL.

The CDR3 DNA follows: TGTGCCAGCAGCCCTCGGACAGGGTACAACTCCTATGGCTACACCTTC. This sequence encodes CASSPRTGYNSYGYTF. The J gene is TRBJ1-2, the V gene TRBV7-2; 8 bases are shared with TRBD1. The germline V gene encodes CDR1 SGHTA and CDR2 FQGNSA. V was pared by 5 bases and J by 4 bases, with 12 bases of the junction left unmatched. This CDR3 spans 16 amino acids.

The CDR3: CASSPKGDIHEKLFF. The CDR3 DNA reads TGTGCCAGCAGCCCGAAAGGGGACATCCATGAAAAACTGTTTTTT. The chain recombines TRBV7-9 with TRBJ1-4, with D possibly being TRBD1 (6 bases). V lost 5 bases and J lost 6, with 16 bases in between. CDR1 is SEHNR, CDR2 FQNEAQ, per germline (reference sequence). This CDR3 region has 15 residues.

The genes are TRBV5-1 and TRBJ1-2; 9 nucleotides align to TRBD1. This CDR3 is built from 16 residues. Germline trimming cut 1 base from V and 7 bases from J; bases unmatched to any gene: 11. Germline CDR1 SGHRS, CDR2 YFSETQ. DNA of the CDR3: TGCGCCAGCAGCTTGTTGGGACAGGGCCCGTCGAGTGGCTACACCTTC. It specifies CASSLLGQGPSSGYTF.

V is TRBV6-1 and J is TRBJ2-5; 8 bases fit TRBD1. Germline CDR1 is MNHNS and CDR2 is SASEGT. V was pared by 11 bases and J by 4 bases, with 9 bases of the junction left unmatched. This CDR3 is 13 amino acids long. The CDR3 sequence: CAGAPGTGETQYF. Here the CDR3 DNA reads TGTGCCGGAGCCCCAGGGACAGGAGAGACCCAGTACTTC.

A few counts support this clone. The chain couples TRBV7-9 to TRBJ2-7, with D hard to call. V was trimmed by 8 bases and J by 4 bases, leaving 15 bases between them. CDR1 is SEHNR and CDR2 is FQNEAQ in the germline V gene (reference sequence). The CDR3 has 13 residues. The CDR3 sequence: CASASGDSYEQYF. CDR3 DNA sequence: TGTGCCAGCGCATCCGGAGATTCTTACGAGCAGTACTTC.

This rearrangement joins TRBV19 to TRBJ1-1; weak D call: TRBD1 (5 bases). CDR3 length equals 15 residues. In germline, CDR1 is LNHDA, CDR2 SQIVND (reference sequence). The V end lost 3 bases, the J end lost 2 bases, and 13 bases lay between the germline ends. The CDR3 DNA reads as TGTGCCAGTAGTATCAGGCAGGGCAGAAACACTGAAGCTTTCTTT. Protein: CASSIRQGRNTEAFF.

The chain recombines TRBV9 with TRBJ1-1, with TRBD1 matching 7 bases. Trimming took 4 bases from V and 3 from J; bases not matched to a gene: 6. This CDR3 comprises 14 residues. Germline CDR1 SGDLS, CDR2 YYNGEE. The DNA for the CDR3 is TGTGCCAGCAGCCCGACGACAGGGTACACTGAAGCTTTCTTT. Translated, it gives CASSPTTGYTEAFF. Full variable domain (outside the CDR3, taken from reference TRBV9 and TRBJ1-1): DSGVTQTPKHLITATGQRVTLRCSPRSGDLSVYWYQQSLDQGLQFLIQYYNGEERAKGNILERFSAQQFPDLHSELNLSSLELGDSALYFCASSPTTGYTEAFFGQGTRLTVV.

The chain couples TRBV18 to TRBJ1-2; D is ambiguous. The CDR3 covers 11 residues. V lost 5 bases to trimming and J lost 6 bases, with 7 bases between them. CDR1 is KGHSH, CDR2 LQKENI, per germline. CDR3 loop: CASSTGDGYTF. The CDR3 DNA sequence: TGTGCCAGCTCAACCGGGGATGGCTACACCTTC.

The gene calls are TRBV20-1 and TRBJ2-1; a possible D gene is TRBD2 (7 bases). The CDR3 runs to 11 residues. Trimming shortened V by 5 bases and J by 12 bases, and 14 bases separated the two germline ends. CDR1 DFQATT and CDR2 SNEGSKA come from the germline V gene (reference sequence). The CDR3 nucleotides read TGCAGTGCTTTTCAGGGGAGGGTGCAGTTCTTC. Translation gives CSAFQGRVQFF.

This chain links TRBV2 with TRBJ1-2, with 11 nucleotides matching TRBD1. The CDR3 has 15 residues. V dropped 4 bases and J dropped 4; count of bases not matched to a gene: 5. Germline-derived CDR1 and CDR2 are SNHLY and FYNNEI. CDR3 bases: TGTGCCAGCAGTGGGACAGGGGGCGACGGCTATGGCTACACCTTC. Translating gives CASSGTGGDGYGYTF.

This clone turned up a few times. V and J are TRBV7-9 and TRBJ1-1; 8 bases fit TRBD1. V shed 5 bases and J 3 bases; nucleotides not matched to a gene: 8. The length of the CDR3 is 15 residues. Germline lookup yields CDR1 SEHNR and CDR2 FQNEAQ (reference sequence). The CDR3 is CASSPRTGLDTEAFF. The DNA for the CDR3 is TGTGCCAGCAGCCCTCGGACAGGGTTAGACACTGAAGCTTTCTTT. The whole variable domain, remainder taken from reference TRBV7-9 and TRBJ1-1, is DTGVSQNPRHKITKRGQNVTFRCDPISEHNRLYWYRQTLGQGPEFLTYFQNEAQLEKSRLLSDRFSAERPKGSFSTLEIQRTEQGDSAMYLCASSPRTGLDTEAFFGQGTRLTVV.

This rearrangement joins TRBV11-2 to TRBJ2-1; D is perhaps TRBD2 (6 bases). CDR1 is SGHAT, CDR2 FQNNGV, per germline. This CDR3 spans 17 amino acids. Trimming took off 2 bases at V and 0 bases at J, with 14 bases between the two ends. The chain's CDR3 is CASSLRTAGSSYNEQFF. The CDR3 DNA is TGTGCCAGCAGCTTACGGACGGCGGGGAGCTCCTACAATGAGCAGTTCTTC.

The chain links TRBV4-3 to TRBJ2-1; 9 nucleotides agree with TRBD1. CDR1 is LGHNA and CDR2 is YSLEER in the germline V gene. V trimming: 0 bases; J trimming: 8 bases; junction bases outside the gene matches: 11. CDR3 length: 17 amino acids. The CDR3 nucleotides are TGCGCCAGCAGCCAAGAAATCCCCGGGACAGGGTTCTATGAGCAGTTCTTC. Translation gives CASSQEIPGTGFYEQFF.

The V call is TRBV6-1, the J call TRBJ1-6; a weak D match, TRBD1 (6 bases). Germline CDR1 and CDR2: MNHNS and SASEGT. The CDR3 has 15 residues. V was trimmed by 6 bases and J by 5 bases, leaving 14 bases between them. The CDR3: CASSRRRTDNSPLHF. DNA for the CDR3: TGTGCCAGCAGCCGAAGACGGACAGATAATTCACCCCTCCACTTT.

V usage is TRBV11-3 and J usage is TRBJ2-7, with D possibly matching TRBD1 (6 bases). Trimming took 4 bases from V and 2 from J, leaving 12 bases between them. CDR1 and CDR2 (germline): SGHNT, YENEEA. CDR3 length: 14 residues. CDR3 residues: CASSSGQSPYEQYF. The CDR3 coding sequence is TGTGCCAGCAGCTCCGGACAGTCCCCCTACGAGCAGTACTTC.

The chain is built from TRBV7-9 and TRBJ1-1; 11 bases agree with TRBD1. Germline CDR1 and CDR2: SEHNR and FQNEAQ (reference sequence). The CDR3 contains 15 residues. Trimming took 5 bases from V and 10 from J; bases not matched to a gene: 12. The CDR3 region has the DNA TGTGCCAGCAGCCCGCGGGGGACAGGGGGGGCGGCAGCTTTCTTT. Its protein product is CASSPRGTGGAAAFF.

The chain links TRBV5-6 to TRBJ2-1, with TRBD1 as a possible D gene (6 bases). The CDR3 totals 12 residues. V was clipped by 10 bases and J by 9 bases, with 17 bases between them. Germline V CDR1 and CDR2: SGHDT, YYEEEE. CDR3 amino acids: CAARRGNGEQFF. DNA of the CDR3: TGTGCCGCCCGAAGGGGGAATGGTGAGCAGTTCTTC.

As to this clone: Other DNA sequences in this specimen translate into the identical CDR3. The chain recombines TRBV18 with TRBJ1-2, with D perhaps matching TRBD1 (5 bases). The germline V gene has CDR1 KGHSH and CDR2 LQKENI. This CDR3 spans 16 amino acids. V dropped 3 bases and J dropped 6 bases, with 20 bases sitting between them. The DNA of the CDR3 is TGTGCCAGCTCACCCCCAGCGGGGGGGGGAGTCCATGGCTACACCTTC. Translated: CASSPPAGGGVHGYTF.

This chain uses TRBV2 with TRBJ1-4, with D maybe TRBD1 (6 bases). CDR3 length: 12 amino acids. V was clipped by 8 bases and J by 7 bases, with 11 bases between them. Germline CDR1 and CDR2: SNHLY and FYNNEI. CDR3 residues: CASDTTGEKLFF. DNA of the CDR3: TGTGCCAGCGATACGACAGGTGAAAAACTGTTTTTT.